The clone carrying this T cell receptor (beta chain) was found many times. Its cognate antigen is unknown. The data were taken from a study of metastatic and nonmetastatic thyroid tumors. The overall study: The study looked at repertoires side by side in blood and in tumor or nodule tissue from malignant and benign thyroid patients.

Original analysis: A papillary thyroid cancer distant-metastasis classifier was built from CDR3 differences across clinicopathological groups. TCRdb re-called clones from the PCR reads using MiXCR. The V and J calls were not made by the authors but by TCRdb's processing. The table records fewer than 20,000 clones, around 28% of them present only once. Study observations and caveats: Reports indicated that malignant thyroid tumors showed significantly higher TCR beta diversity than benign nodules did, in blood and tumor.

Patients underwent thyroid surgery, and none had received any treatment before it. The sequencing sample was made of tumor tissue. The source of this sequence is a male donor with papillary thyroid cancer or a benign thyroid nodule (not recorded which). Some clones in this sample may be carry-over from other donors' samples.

CDR3 amino acids: CASSQFATPANTGELFF. For the CDR3, the DNA is TGTGCCAGCAGCCAATTTGCGACTCCCGCGAACACCGGGGAGCTGTTTTTT. The V call is TRBV14, the J call TRBJ2-2; D is unresolved. The CDR3 totals 17 residues. The germline gives CDR1 SGHDN, CDR2 FVKESK. With 2 bases removed from V and 0 bases from J, the gap between germline ends came to 13 bases.